These 21 T cell receptor beta chains came from one sample sequenced in a study of Graves' ophthalmopathy and Graves' hyperthyroidism (dated by TCRdb to the late 2010s). The instrument given in TCRdb is Illumina HiSeq 2000. For repertoire sequencing, TCR beta CDR3 regions were amplified from RNA transcripts. HTBI primers and the Qiagen OneStep RT-PCR kit were used in a first-round RT-PCR, which was followed by a second-round multiplex PCR, size selection and purification. TCRdb itself trimmed the public reads at Q25 with fastp, ran MiXCR and retained productive beta chains. Rows matching on CDR3 protein sequence are summarized as one entry with the most common DNA and genes. The sample has over a million distinct CDR3 sequences on record, 36% of them singletons. The top ten constitute 11% of the sample. Input material: peripheral blood or thyroid tissue (not recorded which). These receptor sequences come from an adult man with Graves' hyperthyroidism.

The rearrangement links TRBV13 to TRBJ1-5; 9 bases map to TRBD1. V lost 7 bases to trimming and J lost 4 bases; unmatched junction nucleotides: 11. Looked up from germline, CDR1 is PRHDT and CDR2 is FYEKMQ (reference sequence). The CDR3 is made up of 16 amino acids. The CDR3 region is CASTQDRGLGNQPQHF. The DNA of the CDR3 is TGTGCCAGCACGCAGGACAGGGGCTTAGGTAATCAGCCCCAGCATTTT.

This clonotype has at least ten counts. This chain connects TRBV2 to TRBJ1-2; D unclear. The length of the CDR3 is 13 residues. Trimming took 5 bases from V and 5 from J, leaving 12 bases between them. Germline V lookup: CDR1 SNHLY, CDR2 FYNNEI. CDR3: CASSTDTRYGYTF. CDR3 DNA sequence: TGTGCCAGCAGTACAGACACGCGGTATGGCTACACCTTC.

CDR3 loop: CSVGSIDGYEQYF. Written as DNA, the CDR3 is TGCAGCGTGGGATCCATCGATGGCTACGAGCAGTACTTC. This chain links TRBV29-1 with TRBJ2-7; D gene unclear. V was cut by 6 bases and J by 3 bases, with 15 bases left in between. This CDR3 region has 13 residues. Germline V CDR1 and CDR2: SQVTM, ANQGSEA.

The chain combines TRBV6-1 with TRBJ1-4; TRBD1 is a possible D gene (6 bases). The CDR3 runs 11 residues. Trimming pared 6 bases from V and 15 bases from J, leaving 14 bases between. The V gene's germline CDR1 is MNHNS and CDR2 SASEGT. Here the CDR3 DNA reads TGTGCCAGCAGGAATCTGACAGGCATGTTTTTT. Translating gives CASRNLTGMFF.

J is TRBJ1-1 and V is TRBV5-1, with D tentatively TRBD1 (6 bases). This CDR3 is built from 17 residues. V was clipped by 4 bases and J by 1 base, with 20 bases between them. The germline CDR1 and CDR2 sequences are SGHRS and YFSETQ. The CDR3 DNA reads as TGCGCCAGCAGCCCTCGTGGGGGGCGTATAGGGAACACTGAAGCTTTCTTT. Protein: CASSPRGGRIGNTEAFF.

This clonotype has only a few counts. The chain uses TRBV20-1 and TRBJ1-6; D might be TRBD1 (5 bases). Germline values: CDR1 DFQATT, CDR2 SNEGSKA (reference sequence). V lost 3 bases, J lost 5 bases, and 23 bases lay in between. This CDR3 has 18 amino acids. The CDR3 DNA is TGCAGTGCTAGCACACTAGTTTTAAGGGGAGGGGATAATTCACCCCTCCACTTT. Its translation is CSASTLVLRGGDNSPLHF.

About this clonotype itself: A much larger clone lies one base from this, so it may be a read error. This chain uses TRBV7-2 with TRBJ2-5; D gene ambiguous. Per germline, CDR1 SGHTA and CDR2 FQGNSA. The CDR3 sequence is 14 residues long. For the CDR3, the DNA is TGTGCCAACAGCTTCACGGAATACCAAGAGACCCAGTACTTC. Amino acid sequence: CANSFTEYQETQYF.

In this sample, this clonotype turned up a few times. The chain has TRBV7-9 and TRBJ2-5; tentatively, D is TRBD1 (5 bases). V was pared by 5 bases and J by 3 bases, with 13 bases between. This CDR3 spans 14 amino acids. Per the germline V gene, CDR1 is SEHNR and CDR2 is FQNEAQ (reference sequence). The CDR3 bases are TGTGCCAGCAGCCACCTTGTAGGGGAAGAGACCCAGTACTTC. It translates to CASSHLVGEETQYF.

This clonotype was detected ten times or more. The chain couples TRBV10-2 to TRBJ1-6, with D unclear. Germline V gene lookup returns CDR1 WSHSY and CDR2 SAAADI. Trimming took 0 bases from V and 7 from J, leaving 13 bases between them. CDR3 length equals 16 residues. In DNA form, the CDR3 reads TGCGCCAGCAGTGAGTCCGACACGGCACGGAATTCACCCCTCCACTTT. The encoded protein is CASSESDTARNSPLHF.

This chain uses TRBV29-1 with TRBJ2-3; 11 bases match TRBD1. Germline CDR1 and CDR2: SQVTM and ANQGSEA. Trimming removed 6 bases from V and 12 bases from J; junction bases left unmatched: 5. This CDR3 contains 11 residues. The chain's CDR3 is CSVTGTGGQYF. Written as DNA, the CDR3 is TGCAGCGTGACCGGGACAGGGGGACAGTATTTT.

The chain employs TRBV10-3 and TRBJ1-2, with a possible D match to TRBD1 (6 bases). The CDR3 runs to 15 residues. Germline V CDR1 and CDR2: ENHRY, SYGVKD. Trimming took 3 bases from V and 4 from J, leaving 15 bases between them. CDR3 in amino acids: CAISEAPGATYGYTF. In nucleotides, the CDR3 is TGTGCCATCAGTGAAGCCCCAGGGGCTACCTATGGCTACACCTTC.

Many counts were recorded for this clonotype. The rearrangement joins TRBV7-9 to TRBJ1-4, with D perhaps TRBD1 (5 bases). This CDR3 has 16 amino acids. V was cut by 5 bases and J by 5 bases, with 18 bases left in between. The germline V gene has CDR1 SEHNR and CDR2 FQNEAQ (reference sequence). The CDR3 reads CASSPDGARVNEKLFF. In DNA form, the CDR3 reads TGTGCCAGCAGCCCAGATGGGGCCCGGGTGAATGAAAAACTGTTTTTT.

This clonotype was counted many times. Written as DNA, the CDR3 is TGTGCCAGCAGCGGGGGGGCTAACTATGGCTACACCTTC. It is translated as CASSGGANYGYTF. The chain has TRBV9 and TRBJ1-2, with D possibly being TRBD1 (5 bases). Germline V gene data show CDR1 as SGDLS and CDR2 as YYNGEE. The CDR3 is 13 residues long. V was clipped by 3 bases and J by 0 bases, with 6 bases between them.

The chain uses TRBV7-2 and TRBJ2-7, with 9 bases lining up with TRBD1. CDR1 is SGHTA, CDR2 FQGNSA, per germline. J was trimmed by 6 bases and V by 5 bases; bases with no gene match: 5. The CDR3 consists of 13 residues. The chain's CDR3 is CASSKQQGAEQYF. Written as DNA, the CDR3 is TGTGCCAGCAGCAAGCAACAGGGGGCCGAGCAGTACTTC. Variable domain in full (rest from reference TRBV7-2 and TRBJ2-7): GAGVSQSPSNKVTEKGKDVELRCDPISGHTALYWYRQSLGQGLEFLIYFQGNSAPDKSGLPSDRFSAERTGGSVSTLTIQRTQQEDSAVYLCASSKQQGAEQYFGPGTRLTVT.

This clonotype has more than one count but fewer than ten. The chain links TRBV25-1 to TRBJ1-1; no firm D call. This CDR3 has 12 amino acids. Germline V lookup: CDR1 MGHDK, CDR2 SYGVNS. V dropped 11 bases and J dropped 0 bases, with 10 bases sitting between them. The CDR3 protein is CARSLLNTEAFF. CDR3 DNA sequence: TGTGCCCGGAGCCTTTTGAACACTGAAGCTTTCTTT.

Comments on this clonotype: At one end, the junction sequence differs from germline, possibly due to a read error. This chain links TRBV5-1 with TRBJ2-5, with 12 nucleotides matching TRBD2. Germline values: CDR1 SGHRS, CDR2 YFSETQ. This CDR3 has 16 amino acids. The CDR3 coding sequence is TGCGCCAGCAGCAGGACTAGCGGGACAGTCCAAGAGTCCCAGTACTTC. Translating it yields CASSRTSGTVQESQYF.

As regards this clonotype: Germline and junction disagree at one end, which may indicate a read error. The chain is built from TRBV7-2 and TRBJ1-6, with TRBD1 matching over 8 bases. Germline V gives CDR1 SGHTA, CDR2 FQGNSA. The CDR3 consists of 17 residues. CDR3 in DNA: TGTGCCAGCAGTGACGAACAGGGGGGCTCCTATAATTCACTCCTCCACTTT. Translated: CASSDEQGGSYNSLLHF.

The V and J genes are TRBV2 and TRBJ2-7, with D maybe TRBD2 (5 bases). The CDR3 has 15 residues. V dropped 5 bases and J dropped 0 bases, with 14 bases sitting between them. CDR1 is SNHLY and CDR2 is FYNNEI in the germline V gene. CDR3 region: CASSYAGPLSYEQYF. In nucleotides, the CDR3 is TGTGCCAGCAGTTATGCGGGCCCCCTCTCCTACGAGCAGTACTTC.

The V gene is TRBV5-1, the J gene TRBJ1-2, with D perhaps matching TRBD1 (6 bases). Germline V CDR1 and CDR2: SGHRS, YFSETQ. The V and J ends lost 0 bases and 7 bases respectively, with 13 bases between them. This CDR3 region has 14 residues. CDR3 region: CASSLAGTGLGYTF. The CDR3 coding sequence is TGCGCCAGCAGCTTGGCCGGCACAGGGCTTGGCTACACCTTC.

This clonotype showed up many times. The chain has TRBV7-9 and TRBJ1-5; TRBD1 might be the D (6 bases). CDR1 is SEHNR and CDR2 is FQNEAQ in the germline V gene (reference sequence). CDR3 length equals 17 residues. Trimming pared 4 bases from V and 1 base from J, leaving 17 bases between. The CDR3 DNA reads TGTGCCAGCAGCTCCCTGTCGATAGGGGGGAGCAATCAGCCCCAGCATTTT. Translating gives CASSSLSIGGSNQPQHF.

This clonotype was detected ten times or more. The chain employs TRBV20-1 and TRBJ1-5, with 7 bases that match TRBD1. The J segment lost 3 bases and the V segment lost 6 bases, leaving 5 bases of the junction unmatched. This CDR3 is 13 amino acids long. In germline, CDR1 is DFQATT, CDR2 SNEGSKA (reference sequence). In nucleotides, the CDR3 is TGCAGTGCGACGGGACAGATCAATCAGCCCCAGCATTTT. This sequence encodes CSATGQINQPQHF.